A single sample gave rise to the 8 T cell receptor beta chains below, sequenced in a study of monozygotic twins with inflammatory bowel disease. Reprocessing the 5' RACE reads, TCRdb reports a single entry for every CDR3 protein and omits DNA. Its clone listing holds under 200,000 distinct CDR3 sequences. Material for sequencing was blood. The receptors were gathered from a human donor with ulcerative colitis or Crohn's disease, or a healthy co-twin of an affected twin (not recorded which).

The V gene is TRBV5-1, the J gene TRBJ2-7; TCRdb returns TRBD1, unconfirmable since there is no DNA. Germline loops: CDR1 SGHRS, CDR2 YFSETQ. The CDR3 is 15 residues long. The CDR3 here is CASSPLGVRVAEQYF.

The chain links TRBV20-1 to TRBJ1-2; TCRdb reports TRBD1, a call that lacks DNA to check it against. This CDR3 comprises 12 residues. The germline CDR1 and CDR2 sequences are DFQATT and SNEGSKA (reference sequence). The CDR3 protein is CSATETGFGYTF.

The chain has TRBV12-3 or TRBV12-4 and TRBJ2-1; TCRdb lists TRBD1, though no DNA is available to test this call. The CDR3 runs 17 residues. CDR3 sequence: CASSLLVGRDLHNEQFF.

The V call is TRBV11-2, the J call TRBJ2-2; the TCRdb D gene call, TRBD1, has no DNA to confirm it. Germline V lookup: CDR1 SGHAT, CDR2 FQNNGV. CDR3 length: 16 amino acids. CDR3 sequence: CASSLWGQGITGELFF.

The chain combines TRBV7-2 with TRBJ1-2; the TRBD1 assignment by TCRdb is unverifiable without DNA. Germline CDR1 SGHTA, CDR2 FQGNSA. The CDR3 extends over 13 amino acids. This CDR3 is CASSLTGSYGYTF.

The chain combines TRBV20-1 with TRBJ2-3; TCRdb outputs TRBD1, but without DNA this stays unchecked. The CDR3 is 13 residues long. Germline lookup yields CDR1 DFQATT and CDR2 SNEGSKA (reference sequence). The chain's CDR3 is CSAPFAGVHTQYF.

This chain links TRBV6-1 with TRBJ1-1; TCRdb names TRBD1, which stays unverified in the absence of DNA. Per germline, CDR1 MNHNS and CDR2 SASEGT. The CDR3 is 15 residues long. CDR3 residues: CASSGRWTGDTEAFF.

The rearrangement joins TRBV9 to TRBJ1-6; there is no DNA to check the TCRdb D call of TRBD1. Germline CDR1 reads SGDLS; CDR2 reads YYNGEE. The CDR3 has 15 residues. CDR3 sequence reads: CASSVGTGGNSPLHF.